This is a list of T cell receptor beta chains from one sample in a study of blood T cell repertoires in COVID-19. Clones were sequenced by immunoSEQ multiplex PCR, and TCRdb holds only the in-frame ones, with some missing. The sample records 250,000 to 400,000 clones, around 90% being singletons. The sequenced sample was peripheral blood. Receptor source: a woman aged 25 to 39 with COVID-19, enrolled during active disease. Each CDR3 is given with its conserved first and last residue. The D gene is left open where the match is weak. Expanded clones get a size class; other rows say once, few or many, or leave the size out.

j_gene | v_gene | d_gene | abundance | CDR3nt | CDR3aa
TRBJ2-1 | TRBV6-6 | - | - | TGTGCCAGCAGTCCACCCACTTCCAACAATGAGCAGTTCTTC | CASSPPTSNNEQFF
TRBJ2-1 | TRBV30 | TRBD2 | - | TGTGCCTGCACCGGGACTAGCAGAAATGAGCAGTTCTTC | CACTGTSRNEQFF
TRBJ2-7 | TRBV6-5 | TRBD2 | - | TGTGCCAGCAGTTACTCGACTAGCGGGAGCCACGAGCAGTACTTC | CASSYSTSGSHEQYF
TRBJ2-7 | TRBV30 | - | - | TGTGCCTGGAGTGTACGAGACGAGCAGTACTTC | CAWSVRDEQYF
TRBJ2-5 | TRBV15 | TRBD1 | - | TGTGCCACCAGCGAGGGACAGGGTCTCCAAGAGACCCAGTACTTC | CATSEGQGLQETQYF
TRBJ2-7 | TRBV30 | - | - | TGTGCCTGGAGAGGGGAACTCGACGACGAGCAGTACTTC | CAWRGELDDEQYF
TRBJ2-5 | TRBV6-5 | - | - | TGTGCCAGCAACCTCCAGGGTCACCAAGAGACCCAGTACTTC | CASNLQGHQETQYF
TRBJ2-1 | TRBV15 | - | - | TGTGCCACCAGCAGAGAAGTTTTACCGGCGGGGAATGAGCAGTTCTTC | CATSREVLPAGNEQFF
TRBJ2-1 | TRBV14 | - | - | TGTGCCAGCAGCCCCACGGTGATCCTGTACAATGAGCAGTTCTTC | CASSPTVILYNEQFF
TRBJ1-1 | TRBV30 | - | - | TGTGCCTGGAGTGTACGGGAGGGCACTGAAGCTTTCTTT | CAWSVREGTEAFF
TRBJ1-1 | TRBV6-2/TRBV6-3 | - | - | TGTGCCAGCAGTATGGGGGGGACACCCGGAGGAACTGAAGCTTTCTTT | CASSMGGTPGGTEAFF
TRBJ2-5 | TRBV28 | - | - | TGTGCCACCTGGCGTTGGCAGGGTGAACGAGAGACCCAGTACTTC | CATWRWQGERETQYF
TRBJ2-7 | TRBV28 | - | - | TGTGCCAGCAGTAAAACAGGGCGGGACGAGCAGTACTTC | CASSKTGRDEQYF
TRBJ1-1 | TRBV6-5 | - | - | TGTGCCAGCACGGAGCAGCCTTACCCTTACACTGAAGCTTTCTTT | CASTEQPYPYTEAFF
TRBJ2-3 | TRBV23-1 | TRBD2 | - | TGCGCCAGCAGTCCATTAGCGGGGGGGGGTACAGATACGCAGTATTTT | CASSPLAGGGTDTQYF
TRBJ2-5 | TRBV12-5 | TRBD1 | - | TGTGCTAGTGGTTTAGGGCAGGGGGTTTACCAAGAGACCCAGTACTTC | CASGLGQGVYQETQYF
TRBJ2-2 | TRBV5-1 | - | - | TGCGCCAGCAGCTTGGCCGCGAACACCGGGGAGCTGTTTTTT | CASSLAANTGELFF
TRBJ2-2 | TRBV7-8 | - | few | TGTGCCAGCAGCTTATCAGGGGCGGGGAACACCGGGGAGCTGTTTTTT | CASSLSGAGNTGELFF
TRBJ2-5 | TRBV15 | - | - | TGTGCCACCAGCAGAGATCCCCGGGGGATTGGCCAAGAGACCCAGTACTTC | CATSRDPRGIGQETQYF
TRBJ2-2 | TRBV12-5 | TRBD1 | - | TGTGCTAGTGGCCGGGGACAGGCGAACACCGGGGAGCTGTTTTTT | CASGRGQANTGELFF
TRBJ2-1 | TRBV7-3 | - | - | TGTGCCAGCAGCTTAGCCGCCACCAGTTACAATGAGCAGTTCTTC | CASSLAATSYNEQFF
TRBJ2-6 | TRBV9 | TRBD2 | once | TGTGCCAGCAGCGTAGCTACGGGAGGGGAGTCGGGGGCCAACGTCCTGACTTTC | CASSVATGGESGANVLTF
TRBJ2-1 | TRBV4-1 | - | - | TGCGCCAGCAGCCCAGGGGGGATGTCCTACAATGAGCAGTTCTTC | CASSPGGMSYNEQFF
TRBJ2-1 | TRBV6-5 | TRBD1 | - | TGTGCCGGAGAGAGGACAGGGGGTCGCAATGAGCAGTTCTTC | CAGERTGGRNEQFF
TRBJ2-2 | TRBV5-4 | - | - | TGTGCCAGCCAAACCCGGGGCGGGGAGCTGTTTTTT | CASQTRGGELFF
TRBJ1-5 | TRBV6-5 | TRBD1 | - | TGTGCCAGCAGACGAGGGACAGGGGGTAATCAGCCCCAGCATTTT | CASRRGTGGNQPQHF
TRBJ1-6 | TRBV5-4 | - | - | TGTGCCAGCAGCGGGGCAGGAGGGTTCGGATCACCCCTCCACTTT | CASSGAGGFGSPLHF
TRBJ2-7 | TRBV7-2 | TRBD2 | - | TGTGCCAGCAGCTTAGTGACGGGAGGGTTAGGCGAGCAGTACTTC | CASSLVTGGLGEQYF
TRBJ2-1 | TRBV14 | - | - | TGTGCCAGCAGCCAAGTAACCGGGTCCTACAATGAGCAGTTCTTC | CASSQVTGSYNEQFF
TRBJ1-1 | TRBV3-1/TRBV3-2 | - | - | TGTGCCAGCAGCCACCGTATGACAGGGAACACTGAAGCTTTCTTT | CASSHRMTGNTEAFF
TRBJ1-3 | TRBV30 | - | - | TGTGCCTGGAGTGTCAATGGAAACACCATATATTTT | CAWSVNGNTIYF
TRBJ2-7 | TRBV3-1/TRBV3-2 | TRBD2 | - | TGTGCCAGCAGCCAGCCGGGAGGGTCGTACGAGCAGTACTTC | CASSQPGGSYEQYF
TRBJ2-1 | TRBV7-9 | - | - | TGTGCCAGCAGCTCACCAGGGGTTCTAGGGTTTTCGGATGAGCAGTTCTTC | CASSSPGVLGFSDEQFF
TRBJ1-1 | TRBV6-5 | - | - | TGTGCCAGCAGTTGGGTTGGAGGGCTCCAAGCTTTCTTT | CASSWVGGLQAFF
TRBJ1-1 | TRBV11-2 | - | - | TGTGCCAGCAGAACAACCGACAGGACTGAAGCTTTCTTT | CASRTTDRTEAFF
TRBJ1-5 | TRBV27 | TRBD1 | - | TGTGCCAGCAGTTTATCCTGGGACAGGGTAGGGAATCAGCCCCAGCATTTT | CASSLSWDRVGNQPQHF
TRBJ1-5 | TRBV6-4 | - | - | TGTGCCAGCAGCAGGGAGGCAGGACAGCCCCAGCATTTT | CASSREAGQPQHF
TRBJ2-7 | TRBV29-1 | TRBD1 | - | TGCAGCGTCGCTCCCGGGACAGGGGCCTACGAGCAGTACTTC | CSVAPGTGAYEQYF
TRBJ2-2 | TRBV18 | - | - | TGTGCCACTCAGGGGCTTTCGGATACCCGCACCGGGGAGCTGTTTTTT | CATQGLSDTRTGELFF
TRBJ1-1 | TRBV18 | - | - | TGTGCCAGCTCACCAGGGGGGGAAGCTTTCTTT | CASSPGGEAFF
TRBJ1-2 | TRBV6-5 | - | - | TGTGCCAGCAGCCTCGGGTATAACTATGGCTACACCTTC | CASSLGYNYGYTF
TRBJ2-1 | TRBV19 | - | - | TGTGCCAGTAAGCTAGAGAATGAGCAGTTCTTC | CASKLENEQFF
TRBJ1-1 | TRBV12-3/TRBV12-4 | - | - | TGTGCCAGCAGCCGAAGAACGGACACTGAAGCTTTCTTT | CASSRRTDTEAFF
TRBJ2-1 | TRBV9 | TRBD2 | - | TGTGCCAGCAGCGGGTTAGCGGGGCTCCCCTACAATGAGCAGTTCTTC | CASSGLAGLPYNEQFF
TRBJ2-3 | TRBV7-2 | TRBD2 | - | TGTGCCAGCAGCTCAGGACTAGCGGCTTACACAGATACGCAGTATTTT | CASSSGLAAYTDTQYF
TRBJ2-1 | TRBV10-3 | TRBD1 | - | TGTGCCATCAGTGAGTCGGTGGGACAGGGAGACTACAATGAGCAGTTCTTC | CAISESVGQGDYNEQFF
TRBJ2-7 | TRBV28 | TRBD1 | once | TGTGCCAGCAGCCCCACCGGGGCAGGGGGCCTCGACGAGCAGTACTTC | CASSPTGAGGLDEQYF
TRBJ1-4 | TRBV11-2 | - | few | TGTGCCAGCAGCTTACGCGGGAACGAAAAACTGTTTTTT | CASSLRGNEKLFF
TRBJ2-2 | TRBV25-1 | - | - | TGTGCCAGCAGTGAACTCGGGGAGCTGTTTTTT | CASSELGELFF
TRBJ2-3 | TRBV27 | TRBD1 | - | TGTGCCAGCAGTCCCCCGACAGGGAGAGGGACAGATACGCAGTATTTT | CASSPPTGRGTDTQYF
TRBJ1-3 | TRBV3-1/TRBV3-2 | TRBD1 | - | TGTGCCAGCAGCCGACACGGGACAGTTCGTCTAGCTGGAAACACCATATATTTT | CASSRHGTVRLAGNTIYF
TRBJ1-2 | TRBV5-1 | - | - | TGCGCCAGCACCGCGGATGTTAACTATGGCTACACCTTC | CASTADVNYGYTF
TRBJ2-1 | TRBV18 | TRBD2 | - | TGTGCCAGCTCCGGACTAGCGGGAAGTGAGCAGTTCTTC | CASSGLAGSEQFF